A selection of T cell receptor beta chains follows, all from one sample in a study of vaccination and CD4 T cells after COVID-19. TCRdb analysed the PCR reads with MiXCR anew, one entry per CDR3 protein. The sample contains about 15,000 distinct CDR3 sequences, 69% of which appear only once. The input for sequencing was CD4+ T cells from blood, taken after SARS-CoV-2 vaccination. The receptors were gathered from a human donor who had recovered from COVID-19. CDR3s include the opening cysteine and the closing phenylalanine or tryptophan. The D gene is left open where the match is weak. Only some rows state a clone size, as once, few, many or a class for expanded clones.

size: .
V: TRBV11-2
D: .
J: TRBJ1-6
DNA: TGTGCCAGCAGCTTAGTTCCGGATTCACCCCTCCACTTT
CDR3: CASSLVPDSPLHF

size: few
V: TRBV30
D: .
J: TRBJ1-2
DNA: TGTGCCTGGAGTGTTGGTCCGAGTGGCTACACCTTC
CDR3: CAWSVGPSGYTF

size: .
V: TRBV11-2
D: .
J: TRBJ2-5
DNA: TGTGCCAGCAGCTTAGATCGAGAGACCCAGTACTTC
CDR3: CASSLDRETQYF

size: .
V: TRBV27
D: TRBD2
J: TRBJ2-1
DNA: TGTGCCAGCAGTTCACCGATGACTAGCGGGAGGAGATACAATGAGCAGTTCTTC
CDR3: CASSSPMTSGRRYNEQFF

size: .
V: TRBV20-1
D: .
J: TRBJ2-5
DNA: TGCAGTGCTAGACACCCTTGGAGTAGCGGTGGGGAGACCCAGTACTTC
CDR3: CSARHPWSSGGETQYF

size: .
V: TRBV11-3
D: .
J: TRBJ2-1
DNA: TGTGCCAGCAGCTTAGGATGGGTAGGTGAGCAGTTCTTC
CDR3: CASSLGWVGEQFF

size: .
V: TRBV19
D: .
J: TRBJ1-5
DNA: TGTGCCAGTAGTATGCGAGAACGGAACAATCAGCCCCAGCATTTT
CDR3: CASSMRERNNQPQHF

size: .
V: TRBV6-1
D: .
J: TRBJ2-3
DNA: TGTGCCAGCAGTGACGGTCCGAACACAGATACGCAGTATTTT
CDR3: CASSDGPNTDTQYF

size: few
V: TRBV7-3
D: .
J: TRBJ1-6
DNA: TGTGCCAGCAGCTTGGGTGGGGGCTCACCCCTCCACTTT
CDR3: CASSLGGGSPLHF

size: few
V: TRBV7-2
D: TRBD1
J: TRBJ1-5
DNA: TGTGCCAGCAGCTCCCGTTTACCAGGGGGCGAAGGGCCCCAGCATTTT
CDR3: CASSSRLPGGEGPQHF

size: few
V: TRBV4-1
D: .
J: TRBJ1-5
DNA: TGCGCCAGCAGTATCGGGTTTGGGAACCAGCCCCAGCATTTT
CDR3: CASSIGFGNQPQHF

size: .
V: TRBV2
D: .
J: TRBJ1-6
DNA: TGTGCCAGCACCCGGACGAACAGAAATTCACCCCTCCACTTT
CDR3: CASTRTNRNSPLHF

size: .
V: TRBV19
D: .
J: TRBJ1-1
DNA: TGTGCCAGTAGTATAAAGGCACAACCCATTGAAGCTTTCTTT
CDR3: CASSIKAQPIEAFF

size: .
V: TRBV12-3/TRBV12-4
D: TRBD2
J: TRBJ2-6
DNA: TGTGCCAGCAGTGGGGGGGTGGTGTCTGGGGCCAACGTCCTGACTTTC
CDR3: CASSGGVVSGANVLTF

size: .
V: TRBV7-2
D: .
J: TRBJ1-2
DNA: TGTGCCAGCAGCCAAACATGGGCGGCCGACTATGGCTACACCTTC
CDR3: CASSQTWAADYGYTF

size: .
V: TRBV2
D: .
J: TRBJ2-2
DNA: TGTGCCAGCAGTGAGTTCCCAGGGAACACCGGGGAGCTGTTTTTT
CDR3: CASSEFPGNTGELFF

size: .
V: TRBV12-3/TRBV12-4
D: TRBD1
J: TRBJ1-1
DNA: TGTGCCAGCACCTACAGGGGGAACACTGAAGCTTTCTTT
CDR3: CASTYRGNTEAFF

size: .
V: TRBV6-5
D: .
J: TRBJ2-7
DNA: TGTGCCAGCAGTTTGGAAGCGGTCTTTAAACGCCAGGCAGGTCACGAGCAGTACTTC
CDR3: CASSLEAVFKRQAGHEQYF

size: .
V: TRBV27
D: TRBD1
J: TRBJ1-2
DNA: TGTGCCAGCAGTTTCCTGGGACAGGGTGACGGCTACACCTTC
CDR3: CASSFLGQGDGYTF

size: .
V: TRBV10-3
D: TRBD2
J: TRBJ2-2
DNA: TGTGCCATCAGTGATCGGACTAGCGGGAACACCGGGGAGCTGTTTTTT
CDR3: CAISDRTSGNTGELFF